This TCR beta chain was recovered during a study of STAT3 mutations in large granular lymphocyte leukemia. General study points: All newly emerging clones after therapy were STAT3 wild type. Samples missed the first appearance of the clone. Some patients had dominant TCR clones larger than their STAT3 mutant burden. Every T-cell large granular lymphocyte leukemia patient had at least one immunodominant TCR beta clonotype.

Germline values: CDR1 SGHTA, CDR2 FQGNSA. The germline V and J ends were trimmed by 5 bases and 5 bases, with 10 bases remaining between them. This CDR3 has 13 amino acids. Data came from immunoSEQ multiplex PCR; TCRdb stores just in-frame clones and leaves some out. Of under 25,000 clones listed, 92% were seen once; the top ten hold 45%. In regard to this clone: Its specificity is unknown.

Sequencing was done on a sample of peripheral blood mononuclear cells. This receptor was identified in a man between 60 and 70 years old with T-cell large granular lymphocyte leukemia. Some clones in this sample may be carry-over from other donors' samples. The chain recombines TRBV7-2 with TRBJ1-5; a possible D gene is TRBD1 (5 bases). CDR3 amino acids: CASSLGGYQPQHF. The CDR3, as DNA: TGTGCCAGCAGCCTTGGGGGTTATCAGCCCCAGCATTTT.